This TCR beta chain was captured by sequencing in a study of blood T cells in healthy people across ages. This CDR3 spans 13 amino acids. Germline V gives CDR1 MDHEN, CDR2 SYDVKM. Trimming cost V 6 bases and J 4 bases, with 7 bases left between them. This clonotype has a handful of counts. Samples each had at least 5.5 micrograms of total RNA extracted. A second PCR, run for about 7 to 12 cycles, used a sample-barcoded 5' primer plus a J-beta primer mix. TCRdb ran MiXCR on the 5' RACE reads and lists one entry per CDR3 protein. This table holds around 1,800,000 distinct CDR3 sequences, 30% to 40% found once.

The receptor was isolated from a human donor in good health. Material: blood. The chain has TRBV28 and TRBJ2-6; D not certain. The CDR3 region has the DNA TGTGCCAGCAGGGGAAGAGGGGCCAACGTCCTGACTTTC. Amino acid sequence: CASRGRGANVLTF.